The 25 T cell receptor beta chains listed next were all sequenced from one sample in a study of control samples from healthy donors and cancer patients. Using immunoSEQ multiplex PCR, the repertoire was profiled, and TCRdb retains in-frame clones only, with some absent. The data show 150,000 to 180,000 clones, with 85% to 95% seen just once and about 5.6% held by the top ten. Sample: blood. Receptor source: a man aged 35 to 55 in good health.

J is TRBJ1-5 and V is TRBV7-2; the D gene is possibly TRBD1 (5 bases). The length of the CDR3 is 15 residues. Germline V lookup: CDR1 SGHTA, CDR2 FQGNSA. V lost 3 bases, J lost 7 bases, and 16 bases lay in between. In DNA, the CDR3 is TGTGCCAGCAGCTTCCGACTAGGGGTTGGACAGCCCCAGCATTTT. It yields the protein CASSFRLGVGQPQHF.

V and J are TRBV28 and TRBJ1-1; 8 nucleotides match TRBD1. V shed 4 bases, J shed 5 bases, and the junction held 12 bases outside the gene matches. The CDR3 has 16 amino acids. Germline CDR1 MDHEN, CDR2 SYDVKM. For the CDR3, the DNA is TGTGCCAGCAGTTCGCTAACAGGGACAGGTAGAACTGAAGCTTTCTTT. Protein: CASSSLTGTGRTEAFF.

The chain combines TRBV2 with TRBJ2-5; D gene unclear. The CDR3 runs 13 residues. V gave up 6 bases and J gave up 5 bases, with 13 bases separating them. CDR1 SNHLY and CDR2 FYNNEI come from the germline V gene. CDR3 region: CASSSGTYETQYF. CDR3 bases: TGTGCCAGCAGCTCAGGAACGTACGAGACCCAGTACTTC.

This chain links TRBV6-5 with TRBJ2-7, with TRBD1 as a possible D gene (6 bases). The CDR3 covers 13 residues. CDR1 and CDR2 (germline): MNHEY, SVGAGI. Trimming took off 5 bases at V and 2 bases at J, with 10 bases between the two ends. The DNA of the CDR3 is TGTGCCAGCAGTCACAGGGAAACCTACGAGCAGTACTTC. This codes for CASSHRETYEQYF.

J is TRBJ1-6 and V is TRBV6-1; no clear D gene. The germline gives CDR1 MNHNS, CDR2 SASEGT. V lost 3 bases and J lost 14, with 8 bases in between. This CDR3 has 11 residues. CDR3 amino acids: CASSDRGALHF. The CDR3 DNA sequence: TGTGCCAGCAGTGACAGAGGAGCCCTCCACTTT.

The J gene is TRBJ2-7, the V gene TRBV25-1; perhaps TRBD1 as D (5 bases). The CDR3 length is 15 residues. The V gene's germline CDR1 is MGHDK and CDR2 SYGVNS. V lost 0 bases and J 3 bases, leaving 12 bases between the germline ends. CDR3 sequence (DNA): TGTGCCAGCAGTGAATATTCTACAGGTCGCTACGAGCAGTACTTC. Encoded protein: CASSEYSTGRYEQYF.

The genes are TRBV6-1 and TRBJ1-4; no definite D call. Germline CDR1 MNHNS, CDR2 SASEGT. The CDR3 spans 14 residues. The germline V and J ends were trimmed by 1 base and 4 bases, with 7 bases remaining between them. CDR3 DNA: TGTGCCAGCAGTGAAGGGTGGGGTAATGAAAAACTGTTTTTT. It codes for CASSEGWGNEKLFF.

CDR3 in DNA: TGTGCCAGCAGTGAAGCGGGGTGGAGCTCCTACAATGAGCAGTTCTTC. This gives the protein CASSEAGWSSYNEQFF. The V and J genes are TRBV6-1 and TRBJ2-1; D is ambiguous. This CDR3 spans 16 amino acids. With 0 bases removed from V and 0 bases from J, the gap between germline ends came to 9 bases. Germline values: CDR1 MNHNS, CDR2 SASEGT.

The rearrangement links TRBV4-3 to TRBJ2-7, with no clear D. The CDR3 consists of 14 residues. Germline V gene lookup returns CDR1 LGHNA and CDR2 YSLEER. The V end was cut by 5 bases, the J end by 1 base, with 12 bases between. Here the CDR3 DNA reads TGCGCCAGCAGCGCGACACGTACATCCTACGAGCAGTACTTC. It translates to CASSATRTSYEQYF.

With respect to this clone: The sample contains more than one DNA sequence encoding this CDR3. The V call is TRBV7-2, the J call TRBJ2-7; D is ambiguous. V lost 4 bases, J lost 7 bases, and 11 bases lay in between. The CDR3 spans 12 residues. Germline CDR1 and CDR2: SGHTA and FQGNSA. This chain's CDR3 is CASSSYLGEQYF. The CDR3, as DNA: TGTGCCAGCAGCTCCTACCTTGGGGAGCAGTACTTC.

The chain joins TRBV28 to TRBJ2-1; maybe TRBD1 (6 bases). The CDR3 is 15 residues long. CDR1 MDHEN and CDR2 SYDVKM come from the germline V gene. The ends were cut back, 3 bases at V and 2 bases at J, with 11 bases in the middle. The chain's CDR3 is CASSFRGFTYNEQFF. CDR3 sequence (DNA): TGTGCCAGCAGTTTTAGGGGGTTCACCTACAATGAGCAGTTCTTC.

This chain joins TRBV6-5 and TRBJ1-4; D gene uncertain. V shed 9 bases and J shed 4 bases, with 12 bases lying between them. CDR1 MNHEY and CDR2 SVGAGI come from the germline V gene. CDR3 length: 13 amino acids. In DNA form, the CDR3 reads TGTGCCAGTAGAGACGGAATTAATGAAAAACTGTTTTTT. This translates into CASRDGINEKLFF.

The V call is TRBV7-9, the J call TRBJ1-1; no clear D gene. Germline-derived CDR1 and CDR2 are SEHNR and FQNEAQ (reference sequence). Trimming left V 5 bases short and J 3 bases short, with 13 bases between. This CDR3 is built from 14 residues. The CDR3 DNA is TGTGCCAGCAGCCGCCCGGGGAGGGACACTGAAGCTTTCTTT. Its translation: CASSRPGRDTEAFF. The full variable domain, rest sourced from reference TRBV7-9 and TRBJ1-1, is DTGVSQNPRHKITKRGQNVTFRCDPISEHNRLYWYRQTLGQGPEFLTYFQNEAQLEKSRLLSDRFSAERPKGSFSTLEIQRTEQGDSAMYLCASSRPGRDTEAFFGQGTRLTVV.

The gene calls are TRBV6-5 and TRBJ1-6, with 9 bases matching TRBD1. Germline V gene lookup returns CDR1 MNHEY and CDR2 SVGAGI. CDR3 size: 15 residues. V was clipped by 4 bases and J by 9 bases; unmatched bases: 7. Written as DNA, the CDR3 is TGTGCCAGCAGTTCTCCGGGACAGGGAGGTTCACCCCTCCACTTT. It codes for CASSSPGQGGSPLHF.

This clone was found once. The chain is built from TRBV4-1 and TRBJ1-2, with TRBD1 identical over 7 bases. Germline CDR1 is MGHRA and CDR2 is YSYEKL. The CDR3 is made up of 14 amino acids. After removal of 3 bases from V and 3 bases from J, the junction contained 4 bases not matched to a gene. The CDR3 here is CASSHDTGDYGYTF. DNA of the CDR3: TGCGCCAGCAGCCACGACACAGGGGACTATGGCTACACCTTC.

This clone was found once. The chain combines TRBV7-9 with TRBJ1-5, with D possibly matching TRBD1 (5 bases). V gave up 1 base and J gave up 3 bases, with 13 bases separating them. There are 16 residues in the CDR3. From germline, CDR1 is SEHNR and CDR2 FQNEAQ (reference sequence). The CDR3 is CASSLGVGANNQPQHF. DNA for the CDR3: TGTGCCAGCAGCTTAGGAGTCGGGGCCAACAATCAGCCCCAGCATTTT. Full variable domain (rest looked up from reference TRBV7-9 and TRBJ1-5): DTGVSQNPRHKITKRGQNVTFRCDPISEHNRLYWYRQTLGQGPEFLTYFQNEAQLEKSRLLSDRFSAERPKGSFSTLEIQRTEQGDSAMYLCASSLGVGANNQPQHFGDGTRLSIL.

The V and J genes are TRBV4-1 and TRBJ1-1; D is undetermined. This CDR3 is 14 amino acids long. CDR1 MGHRA and CDR2 YSYEKL come from the germline V gene. The V gene lost 0 bases and the J gene lost 4 bases, with 9 bases spanning the gap. The CDR3 loop reads CASSQDQYVTEAFF. The CDR3, as DNA: TGCGCCAGCAGCCAAGATCAATATGTCACTGAAGCTTTCTTT.

This chain links TRBV6-6 with TRBJ2-6; TRBD2 agrees at 10 bases. The CDR3 is 17 residues long. Trimming took 5 bases from V and 0 from J; bases not matched to a gene: 4. Germline V gene data show CDR1 as MNHNY and CDR2 as SVGAGI (reference sequence). CDR3 sequence reads: CASSPSGGGSGANVLTF. In DNA, the CDR3 is TGTGCCAGCAGTCCAAGCGGGGGGGGCTCTGGGGCCAACGTCCTGACTTTC.

The sample holds one count of this clone. The chain joins TRBV6-1 to TRBJ1-5; D is perhaps TRBD1 (5 bases). Trimming took 2 bases from V and 2 from J, leaving 10 bases between them. This CDR3 region has 15 residues. Germline V gives CDR1 MNHNS, CDR2 SASEGT. For the CDR3, the DNA is TGTGCCAGCAGTGAACGAGGGGTAGGCAATCAGCCCCAGCATTTT. This sequence encodes CASSERGVGNQPQHF.

V usage is TRBV29-1 and J usage is TRBJ1-2; D not certain. The germline V gene has CDR1 SQVTM and CDR2 ANQGSEA. Trimming shortened V by 1 base and J by 7 bases, and 13 bases separated the two germline ends. The CDR3 totals 13 residues. This CDR3 is CSVEVWTAGGYTF. The CDR3, as DNA: TGCAGCGTTGAAGTCTGGACTGCCGGTGGCTACACCTTC.

This sequence joins TRBV27 and TRBJ1-4, with D perhaps TRBD1 (6 bases). Trimming removed 3 bases from V and 8 bases from J, with 13 bases in between. CDR3 length: 14 amino acids. Germline V CDR1 and CDR2: MNHEY, SMNVEV (reference sequence). The CDR3 DNA is TGTGCCAGCAGTTTCAACAGGGTCCCCGAAAAACTGTTTTTT. Amino acids: CASSFNRVPEKLFF.

The chain combines TRBV4-3 with TRBJ2-7; 11 bases agree with TRBD2. After removal of 0 bases from V and 2 bases from J, the junction contained 3 bases not matched to a gene. CDR3 size: 16 residues. The germline CDR1 and CDR2 sequences are LGHNA and YSLEER. DNA of the CDR3: TGCGCCAGCAGCCAAGATGTTAGCGGGGGGGCCTACGAGCAGTACTTC. Amino acids: CASSQDVSGGAYEQYF.

The chain has TRBV5-5 and TRBJ2-5; no clear D. Trimming took off 4 bases at V and 2 bases at J, with 9 bases between the two ends. The CDR3 contains 13 residues. Germline CDR1 and CDR2: SGHKS and YYEKEE (reference sequence). CDR3 nucleotide sequence: TGTGCCAGCAGCCGTCCGGAACAAGAGACCCAGTACTTC. It specifies CASSRPEQETQYF.

V gene TRBV23-1 combines with J gene TRBJ1-5; D may be TRBD1 (5 bases). TRBV23-1 is recorded as an ORF, its role being uncertain. The length of the CDR3 is 17 residues. Trimming shortened V by 2 bases and J by 4 bases, and 18 bases separated the two germline ends. The CDR3 DNA reads TGCGCCAGCAGTCAAAGCTGGGACCACGGCCGGAATCAGCCCCAGCATTTT. Encoded protein: CASSQSWDHGRNQPQHF.

The rearrangement joins TRBV11-2 to TRBJ2-5, with D hard to call. V was trimmed by 1 base and J by 5 bases, leaving 5 bases between them. Germline V lookup: CDR1 SGHAT, CDR2 FQNNGV. The CDR3 length is 12 residues. CDR3 loop: CASSLVGETQYF. The CDR3 region has the DNA TGTGCCAGCAGCTTAGTCGGGGAGACCCAGTACTTC.